These 6 T cell receptor beta chains were sequenced from one sample in a study of early T cells in non-severe SARS-CoV-2 infection. Each CDR3 protein is one row after TCRdb ran MiXCR on the 5' RACE reads. The sample shows fewer than 50,000 distinct CDR3 sequences, around 5.7% of them seen only once. The sequenced sample was whole blood. Source of these receptors: an adult who was a healthcare worker with PCR-confirmed SARS-CoV-2 infection or an uninfected control (not recorded which).

This clonotype was counted many times. The rearrangement uses TRBV11-2 and TRBJ2-5, with a tentative D call TRBD2 (6 bases). Germline V gene data show CDR1 as SGHAT and CDR2 as FQNNGV. V was cut by 1 base and J by 4 bases, with 13 bases left in between. CDR3 length equals 15 residues. CDR3 nucleotides: TGTGCCAGCAGCTTAGCGGGCGGGACGAGAGAGACCCAGTACTTC. Translating gives CASSLAGGTRETQYF. Filled out from reference TRBV11-2 and TRBJ2-5, the complete variable domain reads EAGVAQSPRYKIIEKRQSVAFWCNPISGHATLYWYQQILGQGPKLLIQFQNNGVVDDSQLPKDRFSAERLKGVDSTLKIQPAKLEDSAVYLCASSLAGGTRETQYFGPGTRLLVL.

This chain links TRBV2 with TRBJ2-5, with D tentatively TRBD2 (6 bases). The ends were cut back, 2 bases at V and 5 bases at J, with 15 bases in the middle. The germline CDR1 and CDR2 sequences are SNHLY and FYNNEI. This CDR3 region has 15 residues. CDR3 protein: CASSESGAGHETQYF. The DNA for the CDR3 is TGTGCCAGCAGTGAAAGTGGGGCGGGGCACGAGACCCAGTACTTC.

Many counts were recorded for this clonotype. The chain has TRBV5-4 and TRBJ1-2, with TRBD1 matching over 7 bases. Per the germline V gene, CDR1 is SGHNT and CDR2 is YYREEE (reference sequence). Trimming took 0 bases from V and 6 from J; bases not matched to a gene: 5. This CDR3 region has 14 residues. CDR3 in DNA: TGTGCCAGCAGCTTGGGAGACAGGGCCAATGGCTACACCTTC. Translation: CASSLGDRANGYTF.

This clonotype was counted between two and nine times. The chain employs TRBV7-2 and TRBJ2-5, with D perhaps matching TRBD1 or TRBD2 (6 bases each). Trimming left V 5 bases short and J 2 bases short, with 15 bases between. The CDR3 has 15 amino acids. Germline CDR1 and CDR2: SGHTA and FQGNSA. The CDR3 DNA reads TGTGCCAGCAGCGAATGGGGGGCCGTGCAAGAGACCCAGTACTTC. It codes for CASSEWGAVQETQYF.

This clonotype was observed a handful of times. The chain has TRBV6-1 and TRBJ1-1; D remains ambiguous. The germline gives CDR1 MNHNS, CDR2 SASEGT. There are 14 residues in the CDR3. Trimming removed 2 bases from V and 3 bases from J, with 10 bases in between. The CDR3 loop reads CASSELGRDTEAFF. The CDR3, as DNA: TGTGCCAGCAGTGAATTGGGCCGGGACACTGAAGCTTTCTTT.

Note on this clonotype: Mismatch with germline at one junction end may stem from a read error. The chain is built from TRBV5-1 and TRBJ2-7; D is unclear. Germline-derived CDR1 and CDR2 are SGHRS and YFSETQ. CDR3 length: 14 amino acids. The DNA of the CDR3 is TGCGCCAGCACCCTGACTGCCGGCTCCTACGAACAGTACTTC. This sequence encodes CASTLTAGSYEQYF.